The rows below give T cell receptor beta chains drawn from one sample of a study of OX40 agonist ivuxolimab in advanced cancers. Method: immunoSEQ multiplex PCR; TCRdb's copy keeps in-frame clones and lacks some. The data show 70,000 or so clones, with roughly 92% seen just once and 6.5% to 8.5% held by the top ten. Material: CD4+ or CD8+ T cells sorted from blood, obtained in a trial of the OX40 agonist ivuxolimab. The source of these receptors is an adult with an advanced solid tumor such as melanoma, head and neck, liver or kidney cancer. The conserved cysteine and the conserved F or W are not part of the CDR3 here.

j_gene: TRBJ2-1
v_gene: TRBV7-6
CDR3aa: ASSSPRTGDYRTRNEQF

j_gene: TRBJ1-5
v_gene: TRBV7-9
CDR3aa: ASSPGGAPNQPQH

j_gene: TRBJ2-7
v_gene: TRBV19
CDR3aa: ASSIRPGRPYEQY

j_gene: TRBJ2-7
v_gene: TRBV13
CDR3aa: ASSSGRISSYEQY

j_gene: TRBJ2-1
v_gene: TRBV7-9
CDR3aa: ASSPTGQGLDEQF

j_gene: TRBJ2-5
v_gene: TRBV11-2
CDR3aa: ASSRGPMEETQY

j_gene: TRBJ2-4
v_gene: TRBV19
CDR3aa: ASSPGQGAKNIQY

j_gene: TRBJ2-1
v_gene: TRBV7-3
CDR3aa: ASSPGTGSNEQF

j_gene: TRBJ2-7
v_gene: TRBV27
CDR3aa: ASSLSLGGYEQY

j_gene: TRBJ1-2
v_gene: TRBV27
CDR3aa: ASSAAGTAFNYGYT

j_gene: TRBJ1-1
v_gene: TRBV4-2
CDR3aa: ASSQVDRATEAF

j_gene: TRBJ1-1
v_gene: TRBV4-1
CDR3aa: ASSQETAVTEAF

j_gene: TRBJ1-1
v_gene: TRBV6-5
CDR3aa: ASSYSKGAATEAF

j_gene: TRBJ2-1
v_gene: TRBV7-9
CDR3aa: ASSWGPGQAHNEQF

j_gene: TRBJ1-1
v_gene: TRBV7-2
CDR3aa: ASSLETSPSENTEAF

j_gene: TRBJ1-1
v_gene: TRBV27
CDR3aa: ASSLTLEAVGEAF

j_gene: TRBJ1-2
v_gene: TRBV19
CDR3aa: ASSSGGLYYGYT

j_gene: TRBJ1-2
v_gene: TRBV27
CDR3aa: ASSLSGGGGANYGYT

j_gene: TRBJ1-2
v_gene: TRBV2
CDR3aa: ASSVLENYGYT

j_gene: TRBJ2-1
v_gene: TRBV7-3
CDR3aa: ASSLRGKEGPGLIEQF

j_gene: TRBJ2-7
v_gene: TRBV27
CDR3aa: ASSLGPQGGWTLWHEQY

j_gene: TRBJ2-1
v_gene: TRBV4-1
CDR3aa: ASSQTSGQLF

j_gene: TRBJ2-1
v_gene: TRBV9
CDR3aa: ASSVWAGGLGVNEQF

j_gene: TRBJ1-5
v_gene: TRBV7-8
CDR3aa: ASSLWGEGSNQPQH

j_gene: TRBJ1-1
v_gene: TRBV12-5
CDR3aa: ASGLSATEAF

j_gene: TRBJ1-4
v_gene: TRBV7-8
CDR3aa: ASSPVFATNEKLF

j_gene: TRBJ1-5
v_gene: TRBV19
CDR3aa: ATRTGLYSNQPQH

j_gene: TRBJ2-7
v_gene: TRBV5-1
CDR3aa: ASSSADGGFDEQY

j_gene: TRBJ1-5
v_gene: TRBV6-1
CDR3aa: ASSEFRGISNQPQH

j_gene: TRBJ2-1
v_gene: TRBV9
CDR3aa: ASSVSGGQSSYNEQF

j_gene: TRBJ1-2
v_gene: TRBV7-9
CDR3aa: ASSPGAGTEDGYT

j_gene: TRBJ2-7
v_gene: TRBV6-5
CDR3aa: ASSYSYQGEQY

j_gene: .
v_gene: TRBV7-6
CDR3aa: ASSAGQTYEQY

j_gene: TRBJ2-7
v_gene: TRBV7-6
CDR3aa: ASSLVAGGAYEQY

j_gene: TRBJ2-2
v_gene: TRBV2
CDR3aa: ASSRGLDTGELF

j_gene: TRBJ2-3
v_gene: TRBV12-5
CDR3aa: ASGLVSLTDTQY

j_gene: TRBJ1-5
v_gene: TRBV4-2
CDR3aa: ASSHAGTDSNQPQH

j_gene: TRBJ2-1
v_gene: TRBV6-6
CDR3aa: ASSYGPGNYNEQF

j_gene: TRBJ2-7
v_gene: TRBV2
CDR3aa: ASSEDRGITYEQY

j_gene: TRBJ2-1
v_gene: TRBV6-5
CDR3aa: ASNPTSGGANEQF

j_gene: TRBJ2-1
v_gene: TRBV11-2
CDR3aa: ASSLAPSYNEQF

j_gene: TRBJ2-7
v_gene: TRBV6-6
CDR3aa: ASSYGDREYEQY

j_gene: TRBJ2-3
v_gene: TRBV7-3
CDR3aa: ASSLGTPNTQY